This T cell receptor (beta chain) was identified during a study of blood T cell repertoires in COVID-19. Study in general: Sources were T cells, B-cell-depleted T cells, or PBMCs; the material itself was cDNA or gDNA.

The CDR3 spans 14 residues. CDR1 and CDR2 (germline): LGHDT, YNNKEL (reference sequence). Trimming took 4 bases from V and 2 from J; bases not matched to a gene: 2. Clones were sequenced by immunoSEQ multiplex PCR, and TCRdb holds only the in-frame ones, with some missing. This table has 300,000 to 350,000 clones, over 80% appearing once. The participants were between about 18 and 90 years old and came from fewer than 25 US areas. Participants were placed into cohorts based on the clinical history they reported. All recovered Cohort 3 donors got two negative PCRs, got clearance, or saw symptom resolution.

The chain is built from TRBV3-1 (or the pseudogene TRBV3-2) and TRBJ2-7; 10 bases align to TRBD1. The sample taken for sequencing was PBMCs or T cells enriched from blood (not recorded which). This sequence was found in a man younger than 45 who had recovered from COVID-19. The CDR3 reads CASSRQGATYEQYF. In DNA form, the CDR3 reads TGTGCCAGCAGCCGACAGGGGGCCACCTACGAGCAGTACTTC.